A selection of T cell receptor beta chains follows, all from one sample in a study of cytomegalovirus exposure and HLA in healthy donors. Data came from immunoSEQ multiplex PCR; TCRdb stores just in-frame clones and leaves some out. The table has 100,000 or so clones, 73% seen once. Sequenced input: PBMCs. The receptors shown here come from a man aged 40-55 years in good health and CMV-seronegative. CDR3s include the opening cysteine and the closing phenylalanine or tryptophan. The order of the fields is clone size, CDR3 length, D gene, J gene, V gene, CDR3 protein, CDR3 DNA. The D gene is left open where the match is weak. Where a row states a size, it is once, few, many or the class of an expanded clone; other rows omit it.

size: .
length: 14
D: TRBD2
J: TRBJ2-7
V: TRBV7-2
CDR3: CASSFRLAGGEQYF
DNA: TGTGCCAGCAGCTTCCGACTAGCGGGGGGCGAGCAGTACTTC

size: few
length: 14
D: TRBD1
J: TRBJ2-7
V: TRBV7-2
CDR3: CASSSRTGGYEQYF
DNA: TGTGCCAGCAGCAGCCGGACAGGGGGCTACGAGCAGTACTTC

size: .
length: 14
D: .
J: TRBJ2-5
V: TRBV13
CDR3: CASSFGQGRETQYF
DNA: TGTGCCAGCAGCTTCGGTCAGGGCCGAGAGACCCAGTACTTC

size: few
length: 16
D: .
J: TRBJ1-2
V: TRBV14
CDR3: CASSDPTGHYIGGYTF
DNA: TGTGCCAGCAGCGACCCTACGGGACACTATATCGGGGGCTACACCTTC

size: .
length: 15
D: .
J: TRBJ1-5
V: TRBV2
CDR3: CASREGTPRDQPQHF
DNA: TGTGCCAGCAGGGAGGGGACCCCGCGGGATCAGCCCCAGCATTTT

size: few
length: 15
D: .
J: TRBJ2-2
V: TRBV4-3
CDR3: CASSHVYTASGELFF
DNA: TGCGCCAGCAGCCACGTGTATACCGCCAGCGGGGAGCTGTTTTTT

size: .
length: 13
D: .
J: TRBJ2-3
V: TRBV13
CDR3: CASSPWGVDTQYF
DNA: TGTGCCAGCAGCCCCTGGGGGGTTGATACGCAGTATTTT

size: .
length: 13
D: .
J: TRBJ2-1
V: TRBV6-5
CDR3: CASRRDIYNEQFF
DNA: TGTGCCAGCAGGCGAGACATATACAATGAGCAGTTCTTC

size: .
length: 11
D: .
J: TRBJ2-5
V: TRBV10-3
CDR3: CFSGCFETQYF
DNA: TGTTTCTCGGGGTGTTTTGAGACCCAGTACTTC

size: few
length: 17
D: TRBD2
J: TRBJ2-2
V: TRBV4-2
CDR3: CASSQDWAGENTGELFF
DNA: TGTGCCAGCAGCCAAGATTGGGCGGGGGAAAACACCGGGGAGCTGTTTTTT

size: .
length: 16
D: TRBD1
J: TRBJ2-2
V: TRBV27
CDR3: CASSFGTGDPSGELFF
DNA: TGTGCCAGCAGTTTCGGGACAGGGGACCCCTCCGGGGAGCTGTTTTTT

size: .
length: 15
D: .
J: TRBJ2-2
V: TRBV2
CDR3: CASKRRSGFTGELFF
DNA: TGTGCCAGCAAGCGGCGTTCGGGTTTTACCGGGGAGCTGTTTTTT

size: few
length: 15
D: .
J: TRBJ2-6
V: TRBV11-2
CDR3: CASSFQVSGANVLTF
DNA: TGTGCCAGCAGCTTTCAGGTCTCCGGGGCCAACGTCCTGACTTTC

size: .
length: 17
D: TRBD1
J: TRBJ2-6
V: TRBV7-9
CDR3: CASSARATGIKVNVLTF
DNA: TGTGCCAGCAGCGCCCGAGCGACAGGGATTAAGGTCAACGTCCTGACTTTC

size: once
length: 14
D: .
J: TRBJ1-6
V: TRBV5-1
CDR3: CASSLDGAGSPLHF
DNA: TGCGCCAGCAGCTTGGATGGGGCAGGGTCACCCCTCCACTTT

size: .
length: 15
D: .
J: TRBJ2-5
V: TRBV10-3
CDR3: CAISAPLGGQETQYF
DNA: TGTGCCATCAGTGCCCCGCTAGGGGGCCAAGAGACCCAGTACTTC

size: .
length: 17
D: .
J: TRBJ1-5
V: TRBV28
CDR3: CASSPRQYLRPNQPQHF
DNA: TGTGCCAGCAGTCCGAGACAGTACCTTAGGCCCAATCAGCCCCAGCATTTT